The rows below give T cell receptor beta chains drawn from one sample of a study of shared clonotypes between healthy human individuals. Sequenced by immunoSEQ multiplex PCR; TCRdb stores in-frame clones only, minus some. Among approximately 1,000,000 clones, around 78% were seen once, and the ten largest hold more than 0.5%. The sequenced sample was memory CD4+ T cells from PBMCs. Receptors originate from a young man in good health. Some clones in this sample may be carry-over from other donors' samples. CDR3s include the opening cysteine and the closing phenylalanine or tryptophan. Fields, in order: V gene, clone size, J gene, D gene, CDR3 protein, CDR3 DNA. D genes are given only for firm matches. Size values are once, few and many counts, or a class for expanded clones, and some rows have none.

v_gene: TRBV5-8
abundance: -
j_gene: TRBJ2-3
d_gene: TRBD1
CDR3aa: CASSLGGQGTTDTQYF
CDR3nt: TGTGCCAGCAGCTTGGGCGGACAGGGGACCACAGATACGCAGTATTTT

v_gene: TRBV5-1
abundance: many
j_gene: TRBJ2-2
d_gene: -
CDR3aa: CASSSRLDRGGELFF
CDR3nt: TGCGCCAGCAGCTCCCGACTAGATCGGGGCGGGGAGCTGTTTTTT

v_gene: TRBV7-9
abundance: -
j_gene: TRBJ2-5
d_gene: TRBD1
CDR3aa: CASSGQGAGETQYF
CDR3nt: TGTGCCAGCAGCGGCCAGGGGGCTGGGGAGACCCAGTACTTC

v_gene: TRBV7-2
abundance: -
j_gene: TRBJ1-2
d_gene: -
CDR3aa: CASSPPLAAFGYTF
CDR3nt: TGTGCCAGCAGTCCCCCTCTGGCGGCGTTTGGCTACACCTTC

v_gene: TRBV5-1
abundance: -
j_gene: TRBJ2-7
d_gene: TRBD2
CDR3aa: CASSLGLAGPYEQYF
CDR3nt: TGCGCCAGCAGCTTGGGACTAGCGGGACCCTACGAGCAGTACTTC

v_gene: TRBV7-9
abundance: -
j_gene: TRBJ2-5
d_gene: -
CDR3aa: CASSLAQGGETQYF
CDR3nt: TGTGCCAGCAGCTTAGCACAGGGTGGCGAGACCCAGTACTTC

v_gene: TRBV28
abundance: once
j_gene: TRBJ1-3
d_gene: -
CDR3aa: CASSPSPGGNTIYF
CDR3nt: TGTGCCAGCAGTCCATCCCCTGGTGGAAACACCATATATTTT

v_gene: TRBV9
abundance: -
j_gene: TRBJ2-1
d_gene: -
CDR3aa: CASSVDHNEQFF
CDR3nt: TGTGCCAGCAGCGTAGATCACAATGAGCAGTTCTTC

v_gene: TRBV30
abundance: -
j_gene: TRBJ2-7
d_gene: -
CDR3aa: CAWGEGDEQYF
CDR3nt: TGTGCCTGGGGCGAGGGGGACGAGCAGTACTTC

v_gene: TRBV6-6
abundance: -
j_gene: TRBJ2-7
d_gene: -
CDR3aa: CASSPPWGNEQYF
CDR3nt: TGTGCCAGCAGTCCGCCTTGGGGGAACGAGCAGTACTTC

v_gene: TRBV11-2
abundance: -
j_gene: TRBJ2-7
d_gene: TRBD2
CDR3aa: CASSLGLAVYEQYF
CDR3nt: TGTGCCAGCAGCTTGGGACTAGCGGTGTACGAGCAGTACTTC

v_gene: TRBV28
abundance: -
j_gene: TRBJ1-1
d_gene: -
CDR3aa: CASSSQGREAFF
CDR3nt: TGTGCCAGCAGTTCTCAGGGCAGGGAAGCTTTCTTT

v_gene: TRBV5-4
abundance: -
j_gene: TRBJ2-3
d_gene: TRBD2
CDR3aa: CASSFILAGSTDTQYF
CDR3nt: TGTGCCAGCAGCTTTATACTAGCGGGAAGCACAGATACGCAGTATTTT

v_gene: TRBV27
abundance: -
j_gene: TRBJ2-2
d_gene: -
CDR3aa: CASSFGTGELFF
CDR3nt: TGTGCCAGCAGTTTCGGCACCGGGGAGCTGTTTTTT

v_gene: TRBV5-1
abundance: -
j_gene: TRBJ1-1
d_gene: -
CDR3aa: CAILKCLRVNTEAFF
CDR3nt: TGCGCCATCCTTAAGTGTCTAAGGGTTAACACTGAAGCTTTCTTT

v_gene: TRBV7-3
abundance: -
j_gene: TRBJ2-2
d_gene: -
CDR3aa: CASSLVTAGELFF
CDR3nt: TGTGCCAGCAGCTTAGTCACCGCCGGGGAGCTGTTTTTT

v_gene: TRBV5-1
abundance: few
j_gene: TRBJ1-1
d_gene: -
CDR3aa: CASSLSFRGRDTEAFF
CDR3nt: TGCGCCAGCAGCTTGAGCTTCAGGGGTCGCGACACTGAAGCTTTCTTT

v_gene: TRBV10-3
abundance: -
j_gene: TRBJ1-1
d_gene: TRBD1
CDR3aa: CAISESGQVGTEAFF
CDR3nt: TGTGCCATCAGTGAGTCCGGACAGGTAGGGACTGAAGCTTTCTTT

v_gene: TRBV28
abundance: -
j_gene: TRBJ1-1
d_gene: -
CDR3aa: CASSSTFRAAEAFF
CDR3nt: TGTGCCAGCAGTTCGACCTTTAGGGCCGCTGAAGCTTTCTTT

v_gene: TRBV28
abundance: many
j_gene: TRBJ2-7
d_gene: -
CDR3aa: CASSSVSGEQYF
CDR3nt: TGTGCCAGCAGTTCGGTGAGCGGGGAGCAGTACTTC

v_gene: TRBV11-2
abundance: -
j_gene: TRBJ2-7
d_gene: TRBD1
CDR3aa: CASSLAVQGPYEQYF
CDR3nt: TGTGCCAGCAGCTTAGCAGTACAGGGGCCCTACGAGCAGTACTTC

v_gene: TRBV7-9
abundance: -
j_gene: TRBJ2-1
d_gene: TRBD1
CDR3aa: CASSLGVSGTGIDEQFF
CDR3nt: TGTGCCAGCAGCTTAGGGGTTTCCGGGACAGGGATCGATGAGCAGTTCTTC

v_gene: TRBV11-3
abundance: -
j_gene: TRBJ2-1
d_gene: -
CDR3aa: CASSLGAAYNEQFF
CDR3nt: TGTGCCAGCAGCTTAGGGGCGGCCTACAATGAGCAGTTCTTC

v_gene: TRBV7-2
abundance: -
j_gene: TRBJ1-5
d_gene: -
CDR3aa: CASSLQSGGWGQPQHF
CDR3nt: TGTGCCAGCAGCTTACAATCCGGGGGATGGGGTCAGCCCCAGCATTTT

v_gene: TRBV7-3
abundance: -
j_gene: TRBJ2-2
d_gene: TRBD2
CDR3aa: CASSRLAGGLTGELFF
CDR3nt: TGTGCCAGCAGCCGGCTAGCGGGAGGGCTCACCGGGGAGCTGTTTTTT

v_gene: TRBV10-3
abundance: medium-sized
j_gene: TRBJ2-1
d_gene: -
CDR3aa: CAISESNSPEQFF
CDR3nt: TGTGCCATCAGTGAGTCAAACAGCCCTGAGCAGTTCTTC

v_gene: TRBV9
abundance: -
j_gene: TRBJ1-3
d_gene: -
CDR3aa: CASSVSGNTIYF
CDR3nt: TGTGCCAGCAGCGTATCCGGAAACACCATATATTTT

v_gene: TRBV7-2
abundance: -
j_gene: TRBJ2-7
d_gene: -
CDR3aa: CASRSRQNYEQYF
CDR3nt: TGTGCCAGCAGGTCCAGACAAAACTACGAGCAGTACTTC

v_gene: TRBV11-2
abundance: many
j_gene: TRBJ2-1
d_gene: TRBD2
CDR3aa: CASSAPLAATYNEQFF
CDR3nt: TGTGCCAGCAGCGCACCCCTAGCGGCGACCTACAATGAGCAGTTCTTC

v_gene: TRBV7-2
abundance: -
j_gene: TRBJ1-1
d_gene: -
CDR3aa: CVSSSKSNTEAFF
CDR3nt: TGTGTCAGCAGCTCTAAATCGAACACTGAAGCTTTCTTT

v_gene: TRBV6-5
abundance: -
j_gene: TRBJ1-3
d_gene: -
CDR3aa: CASSPRSGNTIYF
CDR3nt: TGTGCCAGCAGTCCCCGGTCTGGAAACACCATATATTTT

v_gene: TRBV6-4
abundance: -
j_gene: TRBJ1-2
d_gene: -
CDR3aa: CASSEEGSYSGYTF
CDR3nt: TGTGCCAGCAGTGAAGAGGGCTCCTACTCGGGCTACACCTTC

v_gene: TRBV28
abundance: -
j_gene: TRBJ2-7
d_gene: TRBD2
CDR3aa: CASSSGGGFSYEQYF
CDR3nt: TGTGCCAGCAGCAGCGGGGGGGGCTTCTCCTACGAGCAGTACTTC

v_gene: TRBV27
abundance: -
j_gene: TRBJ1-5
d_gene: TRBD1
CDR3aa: CASSFVRKDRSNQPQHF
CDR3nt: TGTGCCAGCAGTTTTGTTAGAAAGGACAGGAGCAATCAGCCCCAGCATTTT

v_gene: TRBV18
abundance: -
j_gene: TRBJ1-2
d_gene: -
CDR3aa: CASSLGPGGDGYTF
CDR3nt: TGTGCCAGCTCACTCGGACCTGGAGGGGATGGTTACACCTTC

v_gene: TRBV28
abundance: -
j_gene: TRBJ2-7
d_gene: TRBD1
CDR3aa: CASQGIGTGGAEQYF
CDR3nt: TGTGCCAGCCAGGGGATTGGGACAGGGGGCGCCGAGCAGTACTTC

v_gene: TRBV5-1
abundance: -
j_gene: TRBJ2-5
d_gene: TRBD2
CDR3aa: CASSLTSGTETQYF
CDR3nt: TGCGCCAGCAGCTTGACTAGCGGGACGGAGACCCAGTACTTC

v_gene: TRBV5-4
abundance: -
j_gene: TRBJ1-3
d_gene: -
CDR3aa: CASSLDQGSGNTIYF
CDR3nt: TGTGCCAGCAGCTTGGATCAGGGGTCTGGAAACACCATATATTTT

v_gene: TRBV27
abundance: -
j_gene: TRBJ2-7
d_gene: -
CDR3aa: CASSLRGGYEQYF
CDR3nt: TGTGCCAGCAGTTTAAGGGGCGGCTACGAGCAGTACTTC

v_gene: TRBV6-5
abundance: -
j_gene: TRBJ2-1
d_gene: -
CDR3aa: CASSSSPRGANEQFF
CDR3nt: TGTGCCAGCAGTTCCTCACCCAGGGGGGCGAATGAGCAGTTCTTC

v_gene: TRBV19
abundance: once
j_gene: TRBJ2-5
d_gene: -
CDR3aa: CASSLGGTENLLTQYF
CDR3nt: TGTGCCAGTTCCTTAGGGGGGACCGAGAACCTATTGACCCAGTACTTC

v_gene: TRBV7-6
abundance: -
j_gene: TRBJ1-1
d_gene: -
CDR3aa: CASSPGTASSGAFF
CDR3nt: TGTGCCAGCAGCCCGGGGACGGCCAGTTCGGGAGCTTTCTTT

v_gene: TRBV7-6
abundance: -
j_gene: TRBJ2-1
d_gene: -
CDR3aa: CASSLGAWSRTNEQFF
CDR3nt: TGTGCCAGCAGCTTAGGGGCTTGGTCCCGCACGAATGAGCAGTTCTTC

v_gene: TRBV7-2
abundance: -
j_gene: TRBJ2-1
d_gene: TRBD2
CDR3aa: CASSLATSGYNEQFF
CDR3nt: TGTGCCAGCAGCTTAGCTACTAGCGGATACAATGAGCAGTTCTTC

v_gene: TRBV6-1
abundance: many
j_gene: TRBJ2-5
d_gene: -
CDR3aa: CASSQLARRQETQYF
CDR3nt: TGTGCCAGCAGTCAGCTGGCCAGGAGACAAGAGACCCAGTACTTC

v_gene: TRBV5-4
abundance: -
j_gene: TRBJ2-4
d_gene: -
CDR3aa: CASSSTKNIQYF
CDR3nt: TGTGCCAGCAGTTCTACCAAAAACATTCAGTACTTC

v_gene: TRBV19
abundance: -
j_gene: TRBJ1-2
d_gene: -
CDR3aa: CASSIAQHGLSRGYTF
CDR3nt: TGTGCCAGTAGTATAGCCCAACACGGACTCTCAAGGGGCTACACCTTC

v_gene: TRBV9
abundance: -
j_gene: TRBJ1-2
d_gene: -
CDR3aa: CASAGGSKGLDYGYTF
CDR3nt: TGTGCCAGCGCGGGGGGATCTAAGGGTTTAGACTATGGCTACACCTTC

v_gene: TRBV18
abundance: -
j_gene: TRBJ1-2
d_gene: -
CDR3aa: CASSPGTVENYGYTF
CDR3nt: TGTGCCAGCTCACCCGGGACGGTTGAAAACTATGGCTACACCTTC

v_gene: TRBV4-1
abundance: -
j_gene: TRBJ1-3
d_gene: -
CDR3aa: CASSRIQNSGNTIYF
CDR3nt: TGCGCCAGCAGCCGAATACAGAACTCTGGAAACACCATATATTTT

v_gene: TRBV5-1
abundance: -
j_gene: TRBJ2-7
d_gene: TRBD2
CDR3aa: CASSLRLAGAADISYEQYF
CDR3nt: TGCGCCAGCAGCTTGAGACTAGCGGGAGCCGCCGATATCTCCTACGAGCAGTACTTC

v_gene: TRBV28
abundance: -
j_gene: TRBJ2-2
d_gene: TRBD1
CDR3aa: CASSRRQGATGELFF
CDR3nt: TGTGCCAGCAGTCGACGACAGGGGGCAACCGGGGAGCTGTTTTTT

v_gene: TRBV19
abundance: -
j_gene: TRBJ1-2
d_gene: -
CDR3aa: CASSIRKSSYGYTF
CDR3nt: TGTGCCAGTAGTATCAGGAAAAGCTCCTATGGCTACACCTTC

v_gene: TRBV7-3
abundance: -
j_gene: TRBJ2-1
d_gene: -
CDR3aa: CASSPRLSSSYNEQFF
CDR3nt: TGTGCCAGCAGCCCCCGACTGAGTTCCTCCTACAATGAGCAGTTCTTC

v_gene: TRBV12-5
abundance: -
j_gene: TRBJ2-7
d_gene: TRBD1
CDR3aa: CASGLGGQDEQYF
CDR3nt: TGTGCTAGTGGTTTGGGGGGACAGGACGAGCAGTACTTC

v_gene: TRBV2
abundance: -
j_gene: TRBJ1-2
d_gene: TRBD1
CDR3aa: CASSMNRGPTIYGYTF
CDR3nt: TGTGCCAGCAGTATGAACAGGGGGCCGACGATCTATGGCTACACCTTC

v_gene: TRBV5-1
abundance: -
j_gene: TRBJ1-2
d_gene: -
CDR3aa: CASSLRAEGRYGYTF
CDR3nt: TGCGCCAGCAGCTTGCGCGCAGAAGGGAGGTATGGCTACACCTTC

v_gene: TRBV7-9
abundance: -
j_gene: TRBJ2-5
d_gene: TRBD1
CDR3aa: CASSLDSQGGETQYF
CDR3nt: TGTGCCAGCAGCTTAGACTCACAGGGGGGAGAGACCCAGTACTTC

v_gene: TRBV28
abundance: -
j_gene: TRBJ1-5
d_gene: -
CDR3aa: CASTRRNNQPQHF
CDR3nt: TGTGCCAGCACTCGACGGAACAATCAGCCCCAGCATTTT